This entry describes one T cell receptor beta chain. Its antigen remains undetermined. Nothing much larger sits one base from this clone, and base qualities are not available. The receptor library was made with the immunoSEQ multiplex PCR assay. Imported from immuneACCESS, the table was reduced by TCRdb to in-frame sequences with V and J called. These copies leave out some clones; in studies compared against another copy, an unresolved V gene accounts for under half, and the cause of the remainder is not known. The sample profile shows roughly 25,000 clones; just over 90% of them were found once. The top ten clones comprise 13% of the sample. This record comes from a study of control samples from healthy donors and cancer patients (dated by TCRdb to 2020 to 2021). The clonotype comes from a man aged 45-60 years with lung cancer. The sample taken for sequencing was PBMCs.

The sequenced DNA: TGTGCCAGCAGCTTACTAGCGGGGGAGACCCAGTACTTC. Translated, this is CASSLLAGETQYF. The V and J genes are TRBV7-2 and TRBJ2-5, and 9 junction bases match TRBD2. The CDR3 contains 13 residues, cysteine and phenylalanine counted. CDR3 DNA only is kept here, 39 bases in frame from base 1. Reading the germline V gene gives CDR1 SGHTA and CDR2 FQGNSA. Trimming leaves V shorter by 2 bases and J shorter by 5 bases, with the junction holding 0 bases beyond the gene matches.